Below, 13 T cell receptor beta chains from the same sample are listed, as sequenced in a study of cytomegalovirus exposure and HLA in healthy donors. In the PCR, 60 Vbeta and 13 Jbeta primers were used. Here immunoSEQ multiplex PCR was the method, and the copy in TCRdb shows in-frame clones only, minus some. The profile shows 150,000 to 170,000 clones, 65% to 80% of them singletons. Sequencing was done on a sample of PBMCs. These receptors all stem from a woman aged 40 to 50 in good health and CMV-seronegative.

The chain recombines TRBV18 with TRBJ2-6, with D perhaps matching TRBD2 (5 bases). Trimming removed 6 bases at V and 0 bases at J, with 9 bases between. CDR3 length equals 15 residues. Per germline, CDR1 KGHSH and CDR2 LQKENI. CDR3 loop: CASSPGDSGANVLTF. CDR3 in DNA: TGTGCCAGCTCCCCCGGGGACTCTGGGGCCAACGTCCTGACTTTC.

The V call is TRBV6-6, the J call TRBJ2-1; D gene unclear. The CDR3 length is 14 residues. Germline V gene sequence: CDR1 MNHNY, CDR2 SVGAGI (reference sequence). Trimming removed 10 bases from V and 8 bases from J, with 21 bases in between. Written as DNA, the CDR3 is TGTGCCACCATCTCATTCACCCTTAGTGATGAGCAGTTCTTC. It translates to CATISFTLSDEQFF.

The gene calls are TRBV6-1 and TRBJ1-1, with D perhaps matching TRBD1 (6 bases). Between the trimmed V and J ends, which lost 5 bases and 4 bases, there was a span of 17 bases. Germline V gene data show CDR1 as MNHNS and CDR2 as SASEGT. There are 15 residues in the CDR3. The CDR3 DNA follows: TGTGCCAGCAGTAACCTGGGGGGGGGCGGCACTGAAGCTTTCTTT. Translating it yields CASSNLGGGGTEAFF.

V and J are TRBV29-1 and TRBJ1-1; D is ambiguous. This CDR3 has 12 amino acids. V lost 3 bases and J 7 bases, leaving 12 bases between the germline ends. Germline CDR1 and CDR2: SQVTM and ANQGSEA. In DNA form, the CDR3 reads TGCAGCGTTGAGCCAGGTAGAAGTGAAGCTTTCTTT. It encodes CSVEPGRSEAFF.

The chain joins TRBV18 to TRBJ1-5; D unclear. The V gene's germline CDR1 is KGHSH and CDR2 LQKENI. Trimming took off 1 base at V and 0 bases at J, with 7 bases between the two ends. This CDR3 comprises 15 residues. CDR3 bases: TGTGCCAGCTCACCACGGCCCATTAGCAATCAGCCCCAGCATTTT. This codes for CASSPRPISNQPQHF.

The chain has TRBV10-2 and TRBJ1-1; 9 positions match TRBD1. The CDR3 is 15 residues long. Germline values: CDR1 WSHSY, CDR2 SAAADI. The V gene end was trimmed by 7 bases and the J gene end by 1 base; junction bases not matched to a gene: 7. This chain's CDR3 is CASTEGQGRNTEAFF. The CDR3 DNA reads TGCGCCAGCACCGAGGGACAGGGCAGGAACACTGAAGCTTTCTTT.

The gene calls are TRBV5-1 and TRBJ1-1, with 11 bases lining up with TRBD1. The CDR3 is made up of 14 amino acids. CDR1 SGHRS and CDR2 YFSETQ come from the germline V gene. The V and J ends lost 4 bases and 4 bases, in that order; junction bases with no gene match: 3. CDR3 amino acids: CASSSGTGGTEAFF. CDR3 coding DNA: TGCGCCAGCAGCAGTGGGACAGGGGGCACTGAAGCTTTCTTT.

The genes are TRBV10-3 and TRBJ2-7; TRBD1 matches at 7 bases. The V gene's germline CDR1 is ENHRY and CDR2 SYGVKD. V was clipped by 10 bases and J by 4 bases; unmatched bases: 7. The CDR3 is 12 residues long. CDR3 bases: TGTGCCACCTCCGGGACAGAATACGAGCAGTACTTC. It is translated as CATSGTEYEQYF.

This clone was counted once. The chain links TRBV5-1 to TRBJ2-3, with a weak D call TRBD1 (5 bases). Trimming removed 4 bases at V and 0 bases at J, with 15 bases between. The CDR3 spans 16 residues. CDR1 is SGHRS and CDR2 is YFSETQ in the germline V gene. This CDR3 reads CASSPLRQSSTDTQYF. The CDR3 DNA sequence: TGCGCCAGCAGCCCACTCCGACAGTCTAGCACAGATACGCAGTATTTT.

The table lists this clone with a few counts. The chain carries TRBV6-5 and TRBJ2-7, with D hard to call. Germline CDR1 is MNHEY and CDR2 is SVGAGI. The CDR3 extends over 14 amino acids. Trimming stripped 6 bases from V and 4 bases from J, with 16 bases between. CDR3 sequence (DNA): TGTGCCAGCAGCCTAGATCACTATGGGTACGAGCAGTACTTC. This encodes CASSLDHYGYEQYF.

The V gene is TRBV7-9, the J gene TRBJ1-4; no clear D gene. The CDR3 loop spans 15 amino acids. V was clipped by 7 bases and J by 8 bases, with 20 bases between them. Germline CDR1 SEHNR, CDR2 FQNEAQ (reference sequence). The CDR3 nucleotides are TGTGCCAGCAATCCCTCGGGAGAGTCCCGGGAAAAACTGTTTTTT. Protein sequence: CASNPSGESREKLFF. The complete variable domain, with remaining parts taken from reference TRBV7-9 and TRBJ1-4, reads DTGVSQNPRHKITKRGQNVTFRCDPISEHNRLYWYRQTLGQGPEFLTYFQNEAQLEKSRLLSDRFSAERPKGSFSTLEIQRTEQGDSAMYLCASNPSGESREKLFFGSGTQLSVL.

The chain employs TRBV6-5 and TRBJ2-1; no definite D call. CDR1 MNHEY and CDR2 SVGAGI come from the germline V gene. There are 12 residues in the CDR3. Trimming pared 5 bases from V and 1 base from J, leaving 3 bases between. The CDR3 region has the DNA TGTGCCAGCAGTCAGTCCTACAATGAGCAGTTCTTC. It yields the protein CASSQSYNEQFF.

This clone was counted a single time. The CDR3 DNA follows: TGTGCCAGCAGCTCTCAGGGGGCCGCAGATACGCAGTATTTT. It specifies CASSSQGAADTQYF. The V gene is TRBV5-6, the J gene TRBJ2-3; 8 bases line up with TRBD1. The CDR3 spans 14 residues. Germline-derived CDR1 and CDR2 are SGHDT and YYEEEE. Losses at the gene ends were 3 bases for V and 4 bases for J; bases not matched to a gene: 4. Supplemented by reference TRBV5-6 and TRBJ2-3, the full variable domain reads DAGVTQSPTHLIKTRGQQVTLRCSPKSGHDTVSWYQQALGQGPQFIFQYYEEEERQRGNFPDRFSGHQFPNYSSELNVNALLLGDSALYLCASSSQGAADTQYFGPGTRLTVL.